Given below is one TCR beta chain in context. Its target is unknown. This sample was included in a study of cytomegalovirus exposure and HLA in healthy donors. Study results and caveats: According to a later analysis, donors in an Asian-associated ancestry cluster reportedly had fewer N-insertions than the roughly 670-donor mean. As was reported, the HLA-A and HLA-B alleles of most subjects were accurately predicted from TCR beta sequences.

Samples came from healthy bone marrow donors. In the PCR, 60 Vbeta and 13 Jbeta primers were used. This table comes from immunoSEQ multiplex PCR, and its TCRdb copy is limited to in-frame clones, with some not included. The data show around 62,000 clones, about three quarters seen once. The CDR3 runs 21 residues. CDR1 is MNHNS, CDR2 SASEGT, per germline. Trimming shortened V by 1 base and J by 2 bases, and 27 bases separated the two germline ends. The specimen sequenced was PBMCs. This clonotype originated in a male donor in good health and CMV-seropositive. V gene TRBV6-1 combines with J gene TRBJ2-1, with D perhaps TRBD1 (6 bases). CDR3 region: CASSEVDLLPRRDTPYNEQFF. Here the CDR3 DNA reads TGTGCCAGCAGTGAAGTCGATCTCCTCCCCCGCCGGGACACCCCCTACAATGAGCAGTTCTTC.